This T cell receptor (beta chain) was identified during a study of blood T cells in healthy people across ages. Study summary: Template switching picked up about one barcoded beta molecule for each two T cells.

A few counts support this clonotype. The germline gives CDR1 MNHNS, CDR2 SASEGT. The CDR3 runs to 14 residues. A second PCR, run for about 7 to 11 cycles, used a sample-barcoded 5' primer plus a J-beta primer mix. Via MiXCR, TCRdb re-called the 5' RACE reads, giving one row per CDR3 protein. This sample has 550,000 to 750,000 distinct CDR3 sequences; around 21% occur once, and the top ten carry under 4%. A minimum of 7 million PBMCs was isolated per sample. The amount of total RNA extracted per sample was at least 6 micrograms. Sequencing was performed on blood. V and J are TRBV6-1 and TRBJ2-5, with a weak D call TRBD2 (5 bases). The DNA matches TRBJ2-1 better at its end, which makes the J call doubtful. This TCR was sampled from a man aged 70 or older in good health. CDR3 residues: CASSAVGALNEQFF. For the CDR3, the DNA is TGTGCCAGCAGTGCCGTGGGAGCGCTCAATGAGCAGTTCTTC.